The present T cell receptor beta chain was sequenced within a study of OX40 agonist ivuxolimab in advanced cancers. For context, the study as a whole: Ivuxolimab was a fully human IgG2 agonistic monoclonal antibody targeting the costimulatory receptor OX40 (CD134). Intravenous ivuxolimab was administered to patients every 2 weeks at six dose levels: 0.01, 0.1, 0.3, 1.5, 3 and 10 mg/kg. Of the roughly 50 dose-escalation patients, hepatocellular carcinoma was present in about 20, melanoma in around 15, renal cell carcinoma in 9 and head and neck cancer in 9. A male proportion of around 81% and a mean age of approximately 61 years, ranging from about 20 to 80, were recorded for the dose-escalation cohort. Patients were allowed to have had prior anti-PD-1, anti-PD-L1 or anti-CTLA-4 therapy, and around two fifths of the dose-escalation patients had been treated with checkpoint inhibitors. Partial responses occurred in three dose-escalation patients: two with cutaneous melanoma and one with hepatocellular carcinoma. Peripheral TCRbeta sequencing was intended to test whether TCR sequence diversity was altered and clonal T-cell expansion was caused by ivuxolimab. The monotherapy dose-escalation portion (N of about 57 patients) of the phase I ivuxolimab trial is reported in the paper. The paper's findings and limits, for the study overall: After ivuxolimab, expanded clones were on average more numerous among CD8+ T cells than among CD4+ T cells. Partial responders in the 0.1-3.0 mg/kg groups had among the lowest normalized peripheral clonal expansion, especially among CD8+ T cells. At doses of 0.1 to 3.0 mg/kg, clonal expansion of both CD4+ and CD8+ T cells in blood was seen between baseline and week 6. Low levels of normalized T-cell clonal expansion were also seen in some patients who did not respond. Which antigens the clonally expanded peripheral T cells were specific for was not determined.

The trial excluded patients who had a history of autoimmune disease or were on systemic immunosuppression. Peripheral blood for TCR sequencing was collected from all dose cohorts at baseline, on cycle 4 day 1, and on cycle 7 day 1. The samples were taken from a phase I, first-in-human, multicenter, open-label dose-escalation trial of ivuxolimab. Adults with locally advanced or metastatic melanoma, renal cell, hepatocellular, or head and neck squamous cell carcinoma were enrolled in the trial. CD4+ and CD8+ T cells were sorted separately from peripheral blood before TCR sequencing. For this clone: This receptor's antigen is unknown. Base-call qualities are not available, and no considerably larger clone is one nucleotide away.

From cysteine to phenylalanine, the CDR3 is 15 amino acids long. The read is trimmed to its CDR3 DNA, 45 bases read in frame from base 1. Trimming accounts for 1 base at V and 5 bases at J, while the number of junction bases matched to no gene is 6. Looking up the germline V gene yields CDR1 LGHNA and CDR2 YNFKEQ. Genomic DNA was isolated from the sorted cells so that the TCRbeta CDR3 region could be sequenced. The immunoSEQ Assay was used for sequencing of TCRbeta CDR3 regions. TCRdb limited this immuneACCESS table to in-frame rearrangements with V and J called. A share of clones is missing; checked studies link under half to unresolved V genes, and the rest is unexplained. The sample contains around 94,000 clones, 80% to 90% of them found a single time. 0.31% of the sample is held by the ten biggest clonotypes.

The chain was built from TRBV4-2 and TRBJ2-5, with TRBD2 identical over 8 junction bases. This receptor was obtained from an adult with an advanced solid tumor such as melanoma, head and neck, liver or kidney cancer. The specimen comprised CD4+ or CD8+ T cells sorted from blood, sampled in a trial of the OX40 agonist ivuxolimab. The nucleotide sequence reads TGTGCCAGCAGCCAAGGAGCGGGGGCTTGGGAGACCCAGTACTTC. It codes for CASSQGAGAWETQYF.